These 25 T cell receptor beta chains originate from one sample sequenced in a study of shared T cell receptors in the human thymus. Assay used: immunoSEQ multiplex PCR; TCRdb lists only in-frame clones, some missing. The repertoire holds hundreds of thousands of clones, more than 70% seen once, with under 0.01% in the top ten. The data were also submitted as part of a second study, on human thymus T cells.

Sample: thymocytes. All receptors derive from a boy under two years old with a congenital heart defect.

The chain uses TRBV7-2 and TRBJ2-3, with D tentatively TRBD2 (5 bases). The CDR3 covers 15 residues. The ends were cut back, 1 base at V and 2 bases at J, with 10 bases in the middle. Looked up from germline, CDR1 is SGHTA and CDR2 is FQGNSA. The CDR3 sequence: CASSLGGVFTDTQYF. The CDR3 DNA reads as TGTGCCAGCAGCTTAGGGGGAGTCTTCACAGATACGCAGTATTTT.

The CDR3 spells CASGLDRGYGYTF. The CDR3 bases are TGTGCTAGTGGCCTGGACAGGGGCTATGGCTACACCTTC. The rearrangement links TRBV12-5 to TRBJ1-2, with 9 bases fitting TRBD1. CDR3 length: 13 amino acids. With 6 bases clipped from V and 4 bases from J, the junction kept 3 bases outside the gene matches. CDR1 LGHNT and CDR2 FRNRAP come from the germline V gene.

The CDR3 protein is CASRSGSGANVLTF. As DNA, the CDR3 is TGTGCCAGCCGAAGCGGGAGTGGGGCCAACGTCCTGACTTTC. The chain recombines TRBV27 with TRBJ2-6; 8 positions match TRBD2. Germline CDR1 and CDR2: MNHEY and SMNVEV (reference sequence). J lost 3 bases, V lost 8 bases, and 3 bases had no gene match. The CDR3 is made up of 14 amino acids. The full variable domain, completed using reference TRBV27 and TRBJ2-6, is EAQVTQNPRYLITVTGKKLTVTCSQNMNHEYMSWYRQDPGLGLRQIYYSMNVEVTDKGDVPEGYKVSRKEKRNFPLILESPSPNQTSLYFCASRSGSGANVLTFGAGSRLTVL.

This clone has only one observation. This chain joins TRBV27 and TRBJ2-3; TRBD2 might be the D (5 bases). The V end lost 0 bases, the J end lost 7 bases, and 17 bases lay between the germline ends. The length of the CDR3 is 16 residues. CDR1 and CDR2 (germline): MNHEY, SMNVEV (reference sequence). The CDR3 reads CASSLSGLGSRYTQYF. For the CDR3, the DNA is TGTGCCAGCAGTTTATCGGGCCTAGGGAGCAGGTATACGCAGTATTTT.

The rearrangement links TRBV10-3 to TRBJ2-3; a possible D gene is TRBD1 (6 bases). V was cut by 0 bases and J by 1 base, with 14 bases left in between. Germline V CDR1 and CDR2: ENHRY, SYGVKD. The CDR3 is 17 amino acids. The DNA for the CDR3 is TGTGCCATCAGTGAGTCGGGGGCAGGAGAATGCACAGATACGCAGTATTTT. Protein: CAISESGAGECTDTQYF.

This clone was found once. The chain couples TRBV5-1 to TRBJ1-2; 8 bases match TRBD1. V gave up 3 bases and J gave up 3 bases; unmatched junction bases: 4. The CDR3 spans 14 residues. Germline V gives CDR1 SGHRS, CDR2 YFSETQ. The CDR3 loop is CASSYTGGDYGYTF. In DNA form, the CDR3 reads TGCGCCAGCAGCTATACAGGGGGAGACTATGGCTACACCTTC.

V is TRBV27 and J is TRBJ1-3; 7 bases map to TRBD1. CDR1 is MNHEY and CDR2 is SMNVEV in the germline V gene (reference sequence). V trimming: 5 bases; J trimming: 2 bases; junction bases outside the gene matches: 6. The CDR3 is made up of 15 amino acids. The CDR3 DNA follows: TGTGCCAGCAGTCCGGGGACAGACCCTGGAAACACCATATATTTT. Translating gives CASSPGTDPGNTIYF.

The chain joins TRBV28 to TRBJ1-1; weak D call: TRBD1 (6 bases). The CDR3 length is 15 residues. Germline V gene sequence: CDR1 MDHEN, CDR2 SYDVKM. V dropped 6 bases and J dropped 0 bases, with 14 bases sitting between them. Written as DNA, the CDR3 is TGTGCCAGCAGCCGGAACAGGGATATGAACACTGAAGCTTTCTTT. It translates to CASSRNRDMNTEAFF. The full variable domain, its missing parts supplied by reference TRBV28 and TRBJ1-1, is DVKVTQSSRYLVKRTGEKVFLECVQDMDHENMFWYRQDPGLGLRLIYFSYDVKMKEKGDIPEGYSVSREKKERFSLILESASTNQTSMYLCASSRNRDMNTEAFFGQGTRLTVV.

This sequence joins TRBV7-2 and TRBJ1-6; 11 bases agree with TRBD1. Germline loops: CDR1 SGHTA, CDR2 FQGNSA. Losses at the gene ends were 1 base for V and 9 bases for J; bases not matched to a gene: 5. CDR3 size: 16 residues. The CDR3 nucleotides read TGTGCCAGCAGCTTAGAGGCCGGGACAGGGGGTTCACCCCTCCACTTT. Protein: CASSLEAGTGGSPLHF.

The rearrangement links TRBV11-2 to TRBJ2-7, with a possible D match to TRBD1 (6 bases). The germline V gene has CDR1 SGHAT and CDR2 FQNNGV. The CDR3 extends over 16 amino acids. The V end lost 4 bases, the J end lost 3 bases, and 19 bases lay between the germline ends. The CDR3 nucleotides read TGTGCCAGCAGCTCACCCTCTAGGACAGAAGGCTACGAGCAGTACTTC. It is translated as CASSSPSRTEGYEQYF.

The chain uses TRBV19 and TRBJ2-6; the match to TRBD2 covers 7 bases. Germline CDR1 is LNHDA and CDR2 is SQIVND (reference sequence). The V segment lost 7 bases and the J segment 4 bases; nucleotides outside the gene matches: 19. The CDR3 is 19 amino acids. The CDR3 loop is CASKLSDNGGSPGANVLTF. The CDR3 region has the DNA TGTGCCAGTAAATTGTCGGACAACGGGGGGTCTCCCGGGGCCAACGTCCTGACTTTC.

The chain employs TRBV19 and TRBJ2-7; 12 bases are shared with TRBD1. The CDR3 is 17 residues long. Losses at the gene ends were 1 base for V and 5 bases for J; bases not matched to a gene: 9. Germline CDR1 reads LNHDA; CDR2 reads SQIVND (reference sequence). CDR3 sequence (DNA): TGTGCCAGTAGTATAGGAGAACCGGGACAGGGGGCCCACGAGCAGTACTTC. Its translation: CASSIGEPGQGAHEQYF.

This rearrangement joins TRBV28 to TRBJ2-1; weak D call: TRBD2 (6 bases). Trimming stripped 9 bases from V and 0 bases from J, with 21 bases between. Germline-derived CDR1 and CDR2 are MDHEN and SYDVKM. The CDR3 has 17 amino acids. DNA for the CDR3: TGTGCCAGTCCAACCCGGGAGTGGGACGGCTCCTACAATGAGCAGTTCTTC. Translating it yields CASPTREWDGSYNEQFF.

The CDR3 region has the DNA TGCAGCGTTGAAGACCCACAGGGGCCCAAAAACATTCAGTACTTC. Translated, it gives CSVEDPQGPKNIQYF. The genes are TRBV29-1 and TRBJ2-4, with TRBD1 identical over 7 bases. Losses at the gene ends were 0 bases for V and 2 bases for J; bases not matched to a gene: 4. The CDR3 length is 15 residues. From germline, CDR1 is SQVTM and CDR2 ANQGSEA.

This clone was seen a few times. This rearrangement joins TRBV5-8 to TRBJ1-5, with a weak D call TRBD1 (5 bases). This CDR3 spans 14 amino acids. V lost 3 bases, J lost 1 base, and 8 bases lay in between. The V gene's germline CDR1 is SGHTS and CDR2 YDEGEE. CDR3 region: CASSWRGSNQPQHF. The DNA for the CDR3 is TGTGCCAGCAGCTGGCGGGGGAGCAATCAGCCCCAGCATTTT.

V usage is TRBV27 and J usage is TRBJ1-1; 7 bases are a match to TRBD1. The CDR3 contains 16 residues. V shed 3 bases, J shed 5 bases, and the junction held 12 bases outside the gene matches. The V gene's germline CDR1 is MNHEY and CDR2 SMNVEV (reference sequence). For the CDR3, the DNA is TGTGCCAGCAGTTTTTCGTCGGGACAGCGGGTTACTGAAGCTTTCTTT. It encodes CASSFSSGQRVTEAFF.

CDR3 DNA sequence: TGTGCCAGCAGCTTAAAGCGGGTTACCTACAATGAGCAGTTCTTC. Its translation is CASSLKRVTYNEQFF. The rearrangement links TRBV7-9 to TRBJ2-1; D is possibly TRBD2 (6 bases). The V gene's germline CDR1 is SEHNR and CDR2 FQNEAQ (reference sequence). With 2 bases removed from V and 2 bases from J, the gap between germline ends came to 10 bases. CDR3 length: 15 amino acids.

The CDR3 loop is CASSPSGLAGPYEQYF. For the CDR3, the DNA is TGTGCCAGCTCACCCTCGGGACTAGCGGGCCCCTACGAGCAGTACTTC. The J gene is TRBJ2-7, the V gene TRBV18; 12 bases match TRBD2. Trimming cost V 3 bases and J 2 bases; bases outside gene matches: 5. The germline V gene encodes CDR1 KGHSH and CDR2 LQKENI. This CDR3 comprises 16 residues. Full variable domain (rest looked up from reference TRBV18 and TRBJ2-7): NAGVMQNPRHLVRRRGQEARLRCSPMKGHSHVYWYRQLPEEGLKFMVYLQKENIIDESGMPKERFSAEFPKEGPSILRIQQVVRGDSAAYFCASSPSGLAGPYEQYFGPGTRLTVT.

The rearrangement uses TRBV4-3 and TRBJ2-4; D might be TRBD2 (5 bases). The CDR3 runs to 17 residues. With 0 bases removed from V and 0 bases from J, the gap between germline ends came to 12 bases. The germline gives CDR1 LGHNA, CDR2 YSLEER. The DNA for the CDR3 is TGCGCCAGCAGCCAAGACCCTCATGGACTAGCCAAAAACATTCAGTACTTC. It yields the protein CASSQDPHGLAKNIQYF.

CDR3 DNA sequence: TGTGCCAGCAGCCAGTCCCGACTCGGTCGACCGAATCAGCCCCAGCATTTT. Translated: CASSQSRLGRPNQPQHF. This rearrangement joins TRBV4-2 to TRBJ1-5, with unresolved D. Germline CDR1 reads LGHNA; CDR2 reads YNFKEQ. CDR3 length: 17 amino acids. Trimming removed 3 bases at V and 4 bases at J, with 19 bases between.

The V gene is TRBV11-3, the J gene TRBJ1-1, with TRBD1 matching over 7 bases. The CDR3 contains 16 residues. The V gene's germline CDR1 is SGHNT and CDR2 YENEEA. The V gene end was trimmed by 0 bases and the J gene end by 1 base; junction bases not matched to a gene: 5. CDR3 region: CASSLDQEGANTEAFF. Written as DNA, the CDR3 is TGTGCCAGCAGCTTAGATCAGGAGGGGGCGAACACTGAAGCTTTCTTT.

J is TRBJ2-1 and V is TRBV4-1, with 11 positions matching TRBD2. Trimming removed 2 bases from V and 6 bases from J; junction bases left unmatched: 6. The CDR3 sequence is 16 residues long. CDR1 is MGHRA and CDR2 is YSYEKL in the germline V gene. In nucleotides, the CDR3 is TGCGCCAGCAGCCAAATTACTAGCGGGAGTAGCAATGAGCAGTTCTTC. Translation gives CASSQITSGSSNEQFF.

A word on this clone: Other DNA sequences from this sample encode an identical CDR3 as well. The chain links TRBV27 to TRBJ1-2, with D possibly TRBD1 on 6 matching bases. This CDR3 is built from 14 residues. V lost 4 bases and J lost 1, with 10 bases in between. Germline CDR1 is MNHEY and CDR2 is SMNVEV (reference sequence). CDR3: CASSSNRVNYGYTF. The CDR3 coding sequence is TGTGCCAGCAGTTCAAACAGGGTTAACTATGGCTACACCTTC.

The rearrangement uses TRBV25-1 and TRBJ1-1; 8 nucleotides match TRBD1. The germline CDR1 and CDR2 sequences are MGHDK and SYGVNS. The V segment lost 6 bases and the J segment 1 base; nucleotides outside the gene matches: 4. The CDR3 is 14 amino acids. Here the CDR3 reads CASRGGQANTEAFF. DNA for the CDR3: TGTGCCAGCAGGGGGGGACAGGCGAACACTGAAGCTTTCTTT.

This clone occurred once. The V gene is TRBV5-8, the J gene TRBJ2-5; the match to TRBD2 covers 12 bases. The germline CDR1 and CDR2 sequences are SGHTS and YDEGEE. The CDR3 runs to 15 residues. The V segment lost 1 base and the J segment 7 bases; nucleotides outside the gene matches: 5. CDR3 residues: CASSLRLAGVGTQYF. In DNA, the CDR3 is TGTGCCAGCAGCTTGAGACTAGCGGGAGTTGGGACCCAGTACTTC.